This is a list of T cell receptor beta chains from one sample in a study of T cells in Graves' hyperthyroidism and ophthalmopathy. In TCRdb, the multiplex PCR reads were re-called with MiXCR into one record per CDR3 protein. The sample lists some 350,000 distinct CDR3 sequences, about 19% occurring once. The sample consisted of blood. The receptors here all came from a young woman with Graves' hyperthyroidism. The CDR3 runs from the conserved cysteine through the conserved F or W. D genes are given only for firm matches. Clone size appears in some rows only: once, few, many, or a class for an expanded clone.

TRBV12-3/TRBV12-4	TRBJ1-5	-	TRBD1	CASRLDRGVSNQPQHF	TGTGCCAGCAGACTGGACAGGGGTGTGAGCAATCAGCCCCAGCATTTT
TRBV6-1	TRBJ1-3	many	TRBD1	CASSAGQTGNTIYF	TGTGCCAGCAGTGCGGGACAGACTGGAAACACCATATATTTT
TRBV20-1	TRBJ1-5	many	TRBD1	CSASGTANQPQHF	TGCAGTGCTTCAGGGACAGCGAATCAGCCCCAGCATTTT
TRBV6-1	TRBJ1-5	many	TRBD1	CASSGGQGANQPQHF	TGTGCCAGCAGTGGGGGACAGGGAGCCAATCAGCCCCAGCATTTT
TRBV10-3	TRBJ2-2	many	-	CAISESIYRKHTGELFF	TGTGCCATCAGTGAGTCGATTTACAGGAAACACACCGGGGAGCTGTTTTTT
TRBV25-1	TRBJ2-7	few	-	CASSENYEQYF	TGTGCCAGCAGTGAAAATTACGAGCAGTACTTC
TRBV2	TRBJ2-2	many	TRBD1	CARDRGHNTGELFF	TGTGCCAGAGACAGGGGGCATAACACCGGGGAGCTGTTTTTT
TRBV6-5	TRBJ2-5	many	-	CASSYSKGFETQYF	TGTGCCAGCAGTTACTCGAAGGGTTTTGAGACCCAGTACTTC
TRBV6-5	TRBJ1-1	-	-	CASSSQSGSTEAFF	TGTGCCAGCAGTTCACAATCTGGAAGCACTGAAGCTTTCTTT
TRBV12-3/TRBV12-4	TRBJ2-7	many	-	CASSLKQAIYEQYF	TGTGCCAGCAGTTTAAAACAGGCCATCTACGAGCAGTACTTC
TRBV5-1	TRBJ2-7	many	TRBD2	CASRPAGESYEQYF	TGCGCCAGCAGACCTGCGGGGGAAAGCTACGAGCAGTACTTC
TRBV13	TRBJ1-2	many	-	CASSLYGNLGGYTF	TGTGCCAGCAGCTTATACGGAAATTTAGGAGGCTACACCTTC
TRBV6-2/TRBV6-3	TRBJ2-2	many	TRBD2	CATGTSGGTGELFF	TGTGCCACCGGGACTAGCGGGGGAACCGGGGAGCTGTTTTTT
TRBV12-3/TRBV12-4	TRBJ1-3	many	-	CASSLLSSGNTIYF	TGTGCCAGCAGTTTATTGAGCTCTGGAAACACCATATATTTT
TRBV18	TRBJ1-2	many	-	CASSPASLVPSGYTF	TGTGCCAGCTCACCAGCCAGTCTCGTTCCCTCTGGCTACACCTTC
TRBV20-1	TRBJ1-5	-	-	CSVEPKMRRQPQHF	TGCAGTGTGGAACCGAAAATGAGACGTCAGCCCCAGCATTTT
TRBV19	TRBJ2-5	-	-	CASGPLGETQYF	TGTGCCAGCGGACCATTGGGGGAGACCCAGTACTTC
TRBV2	TRBJ2-7	many	-	CASRPTAYEQYF	TGTGCCAGCAGACCTACAGCCTACGAGCAGTACTTC
TRBV12-3/TRBV12-4	TRBJ2-5	few	-	CASTFRREETQYF	TGTGCCAGCACCTTTAGGAGGGAGGAGACCCAGTACTTC
TRBV20-1	TRBJ1-3	many	-	CSAASSGNTIYF	TGCAGTGCTGCCAGCTCTGGAAACACCATATATTTT
TRBV11-1	TRBJ1-3	-	TRBD1	CASSLATGASGNTIYF	TGTGCCAGCAGCTTAGCCACAGGGGCCTCTGGAAACACCATATATTTT
TRBV18	TRBJ2-2	many	-	CASSPQGNTGELFF	TGTGCCAGCAGTCCACAGGGGAACACCGGGGAGCTGTTTTTT
TRBV6-1	TRBJ1-6	few	-	CASTARGSPLHF	TGTGCCAGCACTGCCAGGGGTTCACCCCTCCACTTT
TRBV28	TRBJ2-7	many	TRBD1	CASSPDRGPYEQYF	TGTGCCAGCAGTCCGGACAGGGGGCCCTACGAGCAGTACTTC
TRBV19	TRBJ1-2	once	-	CASSIPGHLYGYTF	TGTGCCAGTAGTATACCGGGACACCTCTATGGCTACACCTTC
TRBV7-6	TRBJ1-2	many	TRBD1	CAKSGQGHYGYTF	TGTGCGAAATCGGGACAGGGACACTATGGCTACACCTTC
TRBV12-3/TRBV12-4	TRBJ1-1	many	-	CASRVRWATEAFF	TGTGCCAGCAGAGTTCGTTGGGCCACTGAAGCTTTCTTT
TRBV12-3/TRBV12-4	TRBJ2-7	many	-	CASSFPPRRREQYF	TGTGCCAGCAGTTTTCCCCCCCGCCGTCGCGAGCAGTACTTC
TRBV20-1	TRBJ2-7	many	-	CSAKGSSSTYERQYF	TGCAGTGCTAAAGGGTCATCATCCACCTACGAGCGGCAGTACTTC
TRBV24-1	TRBJ2-5	many	-	CATSDLAGAQETQYF	TGTGCCACCAGTGATTTGGCGGGGGCCCAAGAGACCCAGTACTTC
TRBV11-2	TRBJ2-7	-	-	CASSLFRYEQYF	TGTGCCAGCAGCTTATTTCGCTACGAGCAGTACTTC
TRBV29-1	TRBJ2-5	many	-	CSVAPRDGRETQYF	TGCAGCGTTGCCCCCCGCGATGGGCGAGAGACCCAGTACTTC
TRBV12-5	TRBJ1-2	many	-	CASGLVTIWDPGVWDYGYTF	TGTGCTAGTGGTTTGGTTACCATATGGGACCCGGGGGTATGGGACTATGGCTACACCTTC
TRBV11-2	TRBJ2-7	many	-	CASSQRQPSYEQYF	TGTGCCAGCAGCCAACGACAGCCCTCCTACGAGCAGTACTTC
TRBV14	TRBJ1-1	many	-	CASSKEGRGYTEAFF	TGTGCCAGCAGTAAAGAGGGGCGAGGATATACTGAAGCTTTCTTT